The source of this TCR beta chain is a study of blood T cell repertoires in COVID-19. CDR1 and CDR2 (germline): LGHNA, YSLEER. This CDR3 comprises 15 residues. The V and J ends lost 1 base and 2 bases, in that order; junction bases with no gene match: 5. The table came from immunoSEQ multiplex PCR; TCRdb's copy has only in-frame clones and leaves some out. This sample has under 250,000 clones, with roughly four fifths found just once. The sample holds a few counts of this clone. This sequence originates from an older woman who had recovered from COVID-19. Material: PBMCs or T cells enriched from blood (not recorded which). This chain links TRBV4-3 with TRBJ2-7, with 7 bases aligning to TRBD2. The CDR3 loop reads CASSQALAEAYEQYF. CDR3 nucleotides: TGCGCCAGCAGCCAAGCTCTAGCGGAGGCCTACGAGCAGTACTTC.